This record concerns one TCR beta chain sequence. Its ends do not fully match the called genes, so a read error is possible. Germline V CDR1 and CDR2: MNHNS, SASEGT. The CDR3 spans 13 residues. This specimen comes from a study of blood T cell repertoires in COVID-19. About the study: T cells, B-cell-depleted T cells, or PBMCs provided the cDNA or gDNA that served as material.

Sequencing used immunoSEQ multiplex PCR; TCRdb keeps in-frame clones, though not all of them. The sample contains roughly 69,000 clones, roughly four fifths of which appear only once. The TCR originated in a human donor in a cohort sampled during active COVID-19. The J gene is TRBJ2-7, the V gene TRBV6-1, with a weak D call TRBD1 (5 bases). Specimen: peripheral blood. This CDR3 reads CASREEDTGRQYF. For the CDR3, the DNA is TGTGCCAGCAGAGAAGAGGATACAGGCCGGCAGTACTTC.